One TCR beta chain is described in this entry. Its matching antigen is unknown. This specimen comes from a study of cytomegalovirus exposure and HLA in healthy donors. Findings and limits, study-wide: Across donors, most TCRs were seen rarely, yet some public ones were widespread. Analyses of presence/absence relied on an assumption of roughly uniform sequencing depth across donors.

PCR employed 60 Vbeta and 13 Jbeta primers. In the authors' methods: Later analysis identified tens of millions of unique TCR beta chains, approximately 11 million shared. Profiling relied on immunoSEQ multiplex PCR, and the TCRdb table lists in-frame clones only, not all of them. V, J and clone size are taken as reported in that table, and D and trimming were inferred from the DNA itself. The sample yields a few hundred thousand clones, over 70% seen once. CDR1 and CDR2 (germline): SGHRS, YFSETQ. Between the trimmed V and J ends, which lost 3 bases and 0 bases, there was a span of 13 bases. This CDR3 is 16 amino acids long.

The source material was PBMCs. The rearrangement links TRBV5-1 to TRBJ2-1; tentatively, D is TRBD2 (5 bases). The sequence came from an older woman in good health and CMV-seropositive. The CDR3 sequence: CASSSIEGSSYNEQFF. The CDR3 DNA follows: TGCGCCAGCAGCTCAATTGAAGGGAGCTCCTACAATGAGCAGTTCTTC.